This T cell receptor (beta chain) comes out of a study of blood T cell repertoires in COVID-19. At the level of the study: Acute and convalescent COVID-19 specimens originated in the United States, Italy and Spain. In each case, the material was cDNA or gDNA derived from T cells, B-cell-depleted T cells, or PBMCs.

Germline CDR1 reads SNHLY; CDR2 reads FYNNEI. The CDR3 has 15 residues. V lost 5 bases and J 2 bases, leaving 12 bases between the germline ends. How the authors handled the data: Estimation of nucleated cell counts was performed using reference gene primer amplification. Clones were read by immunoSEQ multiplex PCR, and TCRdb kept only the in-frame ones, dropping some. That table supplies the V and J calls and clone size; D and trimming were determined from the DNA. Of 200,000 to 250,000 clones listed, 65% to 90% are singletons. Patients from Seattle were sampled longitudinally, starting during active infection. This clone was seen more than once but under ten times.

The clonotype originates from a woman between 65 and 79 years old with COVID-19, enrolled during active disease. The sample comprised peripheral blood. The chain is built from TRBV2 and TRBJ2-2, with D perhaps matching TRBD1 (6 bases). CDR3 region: CASSFGQINTGELFF. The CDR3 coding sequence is TGTGCCAGCAGTTTCGGACAGATAAACACCGGGGAGCTGTTTTTT.